One sample yielded the 16 T cell receptor beta chains listed below, sequenced in a study of blood T cell repertoires in COVID-19. Profiled with immunoSEQ multiplex PCR; TCRdb holds only in-frame clones, not every one. The top ten clones hold under 14% of a sample with about 130,000 clones, around 76% of them seen once. The specimen was peripheral blood. The source is a human donor in a cohort sampled during active COVID-19.

The table lists this clone with a few counts. This specimen includes other DNA sequences encoding the same CDR3. The V call is TRBV6-5, the J call TRBJ2-3; 8 bases align to TRBD1. Germline CDR1 and CDR2: MNHEY and SVGAGI. This CDR3 contains 15 residues. The J segment lost 3 bases and the V segment lost 4 bases, leaving 6 bases of the junction unmatched. CDR3 in DNA: TGTGCCAGCAGTTCCGCAGGGGGCGGGACAGATACGCAGTATTTT. This encodes CASSSAGGGTDTQYF.

This clone was seen a single time. The gene calls are TRBV6-6 and TRBJ2-7; the D gene is possibly TRBD2 (6 bases). The V and J ends lost 2 bases and 5 bases respectively, with 13 bases between them. Germline V gene lookup returns CDR1 MNHNY and CDR2 SVGAGI (reference sequence). This CDR3 comprises 14 residues. The CDR3, as DNA: TGTGCCAGCAGTTACCCGGGAGTGGGGGACGAGCAGTACTTC. This translates into CASSYPGVGDEQYF.

This clone has just a few counts. The chain recombines TRBV24-1 with TRBJ2-2; D is possibly TRBD1 (6 bases). Per the germline V gene, CDR1 is KGHDR and CDR2 is SFDVKD. Trimming pared 3 bases from V and 5 bases from J, leaving 18 bases between. CDR3 length: 17 residues. Written as DNA, the CDR3 is TGTGCCACCAGTGATCCATCCGGGCCCCAGGGGACCGGGGAGCTGTTTTTT. Its translation: CATSDPSGPQGTGELFF.

This clone has just a few counts. The gene calls are TRBV4-1 and TRBJ2-2; D possibly corresponds to TRBD1 (5 bases). The CDR3 is made up of 13 amino acids. From germline, CDR1 is MGHRA and CDR2 YSYEKL. V shed 4 bases and J shed 6 bases, with 9 bases lying between them. CDR3: CASSLPRAGELFF. CDR3 sequence (DNA): TGCGCCAGCAGCCTTCCCAGGGCCGGGGAGCTGTTTTTT.

V is TRBV5-1 and J is TRBJ2-5; 7 bases are shared with TRBD2. Germline V gene lookup returns CDR1 SGHRS and CDR2 YFSETQ. The CDR3 runs 15 residues. Trimming at V came to 2 bases and at J to 5 bases, leaving 9 bases not matched to a gene. The CDR3 DNA reads TGCGCCAGCAGCTTACCACTAGCGCCGGGGGAGACCCAGTACTTC. As protein: CASSLPLAPGETQYF.

The chain couples TRBV6-5 to TRBJ1-2; 10 bases are a match to TRBD1. The CDR3 runs to 14 residues. Looked up from germline, CDR1 is MNHEY and CDR2 is SVGAGI. V lost 8 bases and J lost 7; bases outside the gene matches: 10. DNA of the CDR3: TGTGCCAGCCGGGACAGGGGAAGGGTTGGTGGCTACACCTTC. Amino acid sequence: CASRDRGRVGGYTF.

The CDR3 DNA reads as TGTGCCAGCAGCGTAGAGGGCGGGGCAGGTTGGGAAAAACTGTTTTTT. Its translation is CASSVEGGAGWEKLFF. V is TRBV9 and J is TRBJ1-4; tentative D call: TRBD1 (5 bases). The germline CDR1 and CDR2 sequences are SGDLS and YYNGEE. The CDR3 loop spans 16 amino acids. V lost 0 bases and J lost 8, with 17 bases in between.

This clone was counted between two and nine times. This chain uses TRBV6-5 with TRBJ1-3; 7 bases agree with TRBD1. V gave up 7 bases and J gave up 4 bases; unmatched junction bases: 10. Germline CDR1 MNHEY, CDR2 SVGAGI. The CDR3 spans 15 residues. CDR3 DNA: TGTGCCAGCATTCTCTCCAGACAGGGAGGAAACACCATATATTTT. It codes for CASILSRQGGNTIYF.

This clone appeared a few times. The chain is built from TRBV2 and TRBJ2-7; 9 bases are shared with TRBD1. V was clipped by 6 bases and J by 4 bases; unmatched bases: 7. This CDR3 has 14 residues. Germline V gene sequence: CDR1 SNHLY, CDR2 FYNNEI. The CDR3 DNA reads as TGTGCCAGCAGGACACAGGGGGCCGGGTACGAGCAGTACTTC. Its translation: CASRTQGAGYEQYF.

This chain connects TRBV2 to TRBJ1-1; 9 nucleotides match TRBD1. Germline CDR1 SNHLY, CDR2 FYNNEI. The junction had 10 bases not matched to a gene; V was cut back by 4 bases and J by 4 bases. This CDR3 spans 16 amino acids. The DNA for the CDR3 is TGTGCCAGCAGTGGTGGACAGGGGCGCAGGGGCACTGAAGCTTTCTTT. Encoded protein: CASSGGQGRRGTEAFF.

The rearrangement uses TRBV15 and TRBJ2-7; TRBD1 aligns across 8 bases. Trimming at V came to 0 bases and at J to 2 bases, leaving 15 bases not matched to a gene. CDR3 length equals 19 residues. The germline gives CDR1 LNHNV, CDR2 YYDKDF (reference sequence). The CDR3 protein is CATSRDFQGATVGAYEQYF. CDR3 sequence (DNA): TGTGCCACCAGCAGAGATTTCCAGGGGGCGACTGTCGGTGCCTACGAGCAGTACTTC.

The chain carries TRBV6-2 or TRBV6-3 and TRBJ1-5; 7 nucleotides match TRBD1. The CDR3 is 14 amino acids. The germline V gene encodes CDR1 MNHEY and CDR2 SVGEGT. The V and J ends lost 2 bases and 2 bases, in that order; junction bases with no gene match: 0. CDR3 amino acids: CASSYGTGNQPQHF. The CDR3 DNA reads TGTGCCAGCAGTTACGGGACAGGCAATCAGCCCCAGCATTTT.

The rearrangement uses TRBV5-4 and TRBJ2-3; 10 bases agree with TRBD2. This CDR3 contains 14 residues. V was pared by 4 bases and J by 7 bases, with 6 bases of the junction left unmatched. CDR1 is SGHNT, CDR2 YYREEE, per germline (reference sequence). The CDR3 DNA sequence: TGTGCCAGCAGCGCGGGACTAGCGCGACATACGCAGTATTTT. Encoded protein: CASSAGLARHTQYF.

The genes are TRBV27 and TRBJ2-1, with D unclear. Trimming stripped 0 bases from V and 5 bases from J, with 5 bases between. The CDR3 consists of 13 residues. CDR1 is MNHEY, CDR2 SMNVEV, per germline (reference sequence). DNA for the CDR3: TGTGCCAGCAGTTTATCGCGAGACAATGAGCAGTTCTTC. This gives the protein CASSLSRDNEQFF.

The chain has TRBV19 and TRBJ1-4; D is possibly TRBD1 (5 bases). The CDR3 loop spans 14 amino acids. Germline V gene lookup returns CDR1 LNHDA and CDR2 SQIVND (reference sequence). Trimming cost V 7 bases and J 3 bases, with 12 bases left between them. The CDR3 DNA is TGTGCCAGTACCCAGGGTTTTGCTAATGAAAAACTGTTTTTT. Protein sequence: CASTQGFANEKLFF.

This sequence joins TRBV30 and TRBJ1-1, with 10 nucleotides matching TRBD1. The CDR3 is 14 amino acids. V dropped 3 bases and J dropped 2; count of bases not matched to a gene: 3. CDR1 is GTSNPN, CDR2 SVGIG, per germline (reference sequence). CDR3 in DNA: TGTGCCTGGAGGACAGGGGGCTTTAACACTGAAGCTTTCTTT. The encoded protein is CAWRTGGFNTEAFF.